This T cell receptor (beta chain) is drawn from a study of human T cells and chemical hapten exposure. This sample's time point: patch test 1, 2 weeks after DPC sensitization. Stated treatment: therapeutic diphenylcyclopropenone sensitization with weekly scalp DPC. Participating donors were patients with alopecia, aged 18 to 70 years, considered appropriate candidates for DPC. Trimming pared 5 bases from V and 7 bases from J, leaving 8 bases between. CDR1 and CDR2 (germline): MNHEY, SVGEGT. The CDR3 runs to 12 residues. MiXCR was run by TCRdb on the RACE reads, yielding one entry per CDR3 protein. The sample comprises about 99,000 distinct CDR3 sequences, under 15% of which are singletons, and approximately 2% rests with the top ten.

The receptor's source is a middle-aged woman with alopecia areata. Some clones in this sample may be carry-over from other donors' samples. This chain uses TRBV6-2 or TRBV6-3 with TRBJ2-2; D is undetermined. The input for sequencing was whole blood, taken in connection with sensitization to the hapten diphenylcyclopropenone (DPC). The CDR3 region has the DNA TGTGCCAGCAGTGAGTCGGTCGGGGAGCTGTTTTTT. This codes for CASSESVGELFF.